The 28 T cell receptor beta chains below were found in one sample sequenced in a study of blood T cells in healthy people across ages. Using a J-beta primer mix together with a sample-barcoded 5' primer, a second PCR was run for roughly 6 to 11 cycles. One entry per CDR3 protein, called by TCRdb with MiXCR from the 5' RACE reads. The data contain about 580,000 distinct CDR3 sequences, around 48% of them seen just once; the ten biggest clones take up 20% to 25%. The sample consisted of blood. All receptors derive from a man older than 75 in good health.

About this clonotype itself: An end of the junction does not agree with germline; a read error may underlie this. This rearrangement joins TRBV5-1 to TRBJ2-3; D might be TRBD1 (6 bases). This CDR3 is built from 16 residues. CDR1 SGHRS and CDR2 YFSETQ come from the germline V gene. The CDR3 DNA follows: TGCGCCAGCAACTTGGAAGACAGGCAAAGCACAGATACGCAGTATTTT. As protein: CASNLEDRQSTDTQYF.

This chain links TRBV5-8 with TRBJ1-2; maybe TRBD1 (5 bases). Looked up from germline, CDR1 is SGHTS and CDR2 is YDEGEE. CDR3 size: 14 residues. V lost 2 bases and J lost 2, with 10 bases in between. The CDR3 nucleotides are TGTGCCAGCAGCTTCCGACAGCTGAACTATGGCTACACCTTC. It translates to CASSFRQLNYGYTF.

This clonotype was recorded at least ten times. The genes are TRBV7-9 and TRBJ2-5; 7 bases match TRBD2. The J segment lost 0 bases and the V segment lost 5 bases, leaving 3 bases of the junction unmatched. The CDR3 sequence is 14 residues long. CDR1 is SEHNR and CDR2 is FQNEAQ in the germline V gene (reference sequence). CDR3 region: CASSPGLDQETQYF. CDR3 bases: TGTGCCAGCAGCCCCGGACTAGACCAAGAGACCCAGTACTTC.

The table lists this clonotype with a few counts. The J gene is TRBJ1-2, the V gene TRBV5-1; 10 bases are a match to TRBD1. V trimming: 4 bases; J trimming: 2 bases; junction bases outside the gene matches: 5. There are 15 residues in the CDR3. CDR1 and CDR2 from the germline V gene are SGHRS and YFSETQ. This CDR3 reads CASSLGTGDNYGYTF. The DNA for the CDR3 is TGCGCCAGCAGCCTCGGGACAGGGGACAACTATGGCTACACCTTC.

This clonotype was counted ten times or more. This chain joins TRBV27 and TRBJ2-6; D is uncertain. Germline V CDR1 and CDR2: MNHEY, SMNVEV (reference sequence). The CDR3 loop spans 18 amino acids. V was cut by 3 bases and J by 0 bases, with 15 bases left in between. As DNA, the CDR3 is TGTGCCAGCAGTTTTACACCCGGTCCTATCTCTGGGGCCAACGTCCTGACTTTC. It encodes CASSFTPGPISGANVLTF.

V is TRBV5-1 and J is TRBJ2-1; no firm D call. V shed 4 bases and J shed 2 bases, with 10 bases lying between them. From germline, CDR1 is SGHRS and CDR2 YFSETQ. This CDR3 is built from 14 residues. In nucleotides, the CDR3 is TGCGCCAGCAGCAACCCCCCGACCTACAATGAGCAGTTCTTC. Translated, it gives CASSNPPTYNEQFF.

The gene calls are TRBV5-1 and TRBJ2-1, with D tentatively TRBD1 (5 bases). The CDR3 totals 15 residues. Germline lookup yields CDR1 SGHRS and CDR2 YFSETQ. Trimming stripped 5 bases from V and 5 bases from J, with 17 bases between. CDR3 nucleotide sequence: TGCGCCAGCAGAGCTACAGGTCTCAGTCACAATGAGCAGTTCTTC. Protein sequence: CASRATGLSHNEQFF.

This clonotype was detected only once. The chain couples TRBV15 to TRBJ2-7; a weak D match, TRBD1 (6 bases). The tail of the sequence fits TRBJ2-4 better, so the J call may be wrong. The CDR3 runs 13 residues. Per the germline V gene, CDR1 is LNHNV and CDR2 is YYDKDF (reference sequence). The CDR3 nucleotides are TGTGCCACCAGCACAGGGGCCGGAAACATTCAGTACTTC. It specifies CATSTGAGNIQYF.

As concerns this clonotype: Possible read error: a much larger clone is one base away. The chain couples TRBV12-3 or TRBV12-4 to TRBJ1-2; a weak D match, TRBD1 (6 bases). V lost 2 bases, J lost 3 bases, and 7 bases lay in between. CDR3 length equals 13 residues. The CDR3 loop is CASSLPGDYGYTF. DNA for the CDR3: TGTGCCAGCAGTTTACCAGGGGACTATGGCTACACCTTC.

This clonotype was counted ten times or more. The V and J genes are TRBV29-1 and TRBJ2-3; possibly TRBD2 for D (6 bases). V lost 7 bases and J 0 bases, leaving 14 bases between the germline ends. The germline V gene encodes CDR1 SQVTM and CDR2 ANQGSEA. The CDR3 totals 14 residues. For the CDR3, the DNA is TGCAGCGCCCCGGGGGAGTGGAGCACAGATACGCAGTATTTT. Amino acid sequence: CSAPGEWSTDTQYF.

The rearrangement joins TRBV25-1 to TRBJ2-7; 11 bases fit TRBD1. The junction had 5 bases not matched to a gene; V was cut back by 7 bases and J by 3 bases. The germline V gene has CDR1 MGHDK and CDR2 SYGVNS. The CDR3 has 14 amino acids. In nucleotides, the CDR3 is TGTGCCAGCAAGGAGGACAGGGGGCGCTACGAGCAGTACTTC. Its translation: CASKEDRGRYEQYF.

The chain joins TRBV7-2 to TRBJ2-3; no reliable D call. V shed 5 bases and J shed 1 base, with 10 bases lying between them. Germline loops: CDR1 SGHTA, CDR2 FQGNSA. This CDR3 contains 14 residues. The CDR3 nucleotides read TGTGCCAGCAGCCGGCCGAGAGGCACAGATACGCAGTATTTT. The encoded protein is CASSRPRGTDTQYF.

V gene TRBV30 combines with J gene TRBJ2-3, with 13 bases that match TRBD2. Unmatched junction bases numbered 2, after V lost 5 bases and J lost 3 bases. The CDR3 spans 14 residues. In germline, CDR1 is GTSNPN, CDR2 SVGIG (reference sequence). DNA of the CDR3: TGTGCCTGGGGACTAGCGGGGGAGACAGATACGCAGTATTTT. As protein: CAWGLAGETDTQYF.

This clonotype was counted only a few times. The chain has TRBV6-2 or TRBV6-3 and TRBJ1-5, with unresolved D. Germline CDR1 and CDR2: MNHEY and SVGEGT. The CDR3 has 14 residues. The V end lost 2 bases, the J end lost 7 bases, and 12 bases lay between the germline ends. CDR3 nucleotide sequence: TGTGCCAGCAGTTACGGGAGGGAAGAACAGCCCCAGCATTTT. This codes for CASSYGREEQPQHF.

The chain's CDR3 is CASSPRVGQANSPLHF. The CDR3 DNA reads TGTGCCAGCTCACCAAGGGTCGGACAGGCTAATTCACCCCTCCACTTT. The J gene is TRBJ1-6, the V gene TRBV18; 7 positions match TRBD1. Trimming took 2 bases from V and 6 from J; bases not matched to a gene: 7. The CDR3 sequence is 16 residues long. From germline, CDR1 is KGHSH and CDR2 LQKENI.

The chain combines TRBV7-8 with TRBJ1-1; 7 bases are a match to TRBD1. V was pared by 5 bases and J by 4 bases, with 13 bases of the junction left unmatched. CDR3 length: 16 amino acids. Germline V gene sequence: CDR1 SGHVS, CDR2 FQNEAQ. The CDR3 sequence: CASSLDRDRRGTEAFF. The CDR3 DNA follows: TGTGCCAGCAGCCTCGACAGGGACCGACGCGGCACTGAAGCTTTCTTT.

This clonotype was counted a few times. The J gene is TRBJ2-1, the V gene TRBV20-1; weak D call: TRBD2 (5 bases). This CDR3 contains 13 residues. V lost 3 bases, J lost 7 bases, and 13 bases lay in between. The germline gives CDR1 DFQATT, CDR2 SNEGSKA (reference sequence). The CDR3 spells CSASTLVGNEQFF. The CDR3 coding sequence is TGCAGTGCTAGCACACTAGTTGGTAATGAGCAGTTCTTC.

This sequence joins TRBV7-3 and TRBJ2-5; maybe TRBD2 (6 bases). Deletions cut 5 bases from V and 5 bases from J, with 18 bases between. CDR1 SGHTA and CDR2 FQGTGA come from the germline V gene. CDR3 length: 15 amino acids. The CDR3 nucleotides read TGTGCCAGCAGCCCAACCGGGACTCGGGTGGAGACCCAGTACTTC. Translation: CASSPTGTRVETQYF.

This clonotype has more than one count but fewer than ten. The rearrangement joins TRBV20-1 to TRBJ2-5, with a possible D match to TRBD1 (6 bases). This CDR3 is built from 13 residues. CDR1 and CDR2 (germline): DFQATT, SNEGSKA (reference sequence). Trimming removed 7 bases from V and 4 bases from J, with 16 bases in between. CDR3 residues: CSVRDIGTETQYF. For the CDR3, the DNA is TGCAGTGTTCGGGACATTGGAACAGAGACCCAGTACTTC.

This clonotype was counted only a few times. The rearrangement links TRBV20-1 to TRBJ2-1, with 9 bases fitting TRBD2. The germline V gene has CDR1 DFQATT and CDR2 SNEGSKA (reference sequence). J was trimmed by 9 bases and V by 8 bases; bases with no gene match: 11. The CDR3 length is 13 residues. CDR3 DNA sequence: TGCAGTTCGAGCGGGAGGACCTTGACTGAGCAGTTCTTC. Translating gives CSSSGRTLTEQFF.

The chain joins TRBV7-9 to TRBJ2-5; tentative D call: TRBD2 (6 bases). The CDR3 runs 14 residues. CDR1 is SEHNR and CDR2 is FQNEAQ in the germline V gene (reference sequence). The V end was cut by 5 bases, the J end by 5 bases, with 15 bases between. CDR3 amino acids: CASSRAGSGETQYF. CDR3 DNA: TGTGCCAGCAGCCGAGCGGGCTCAGGCGAGACCCAGTACTTC.

This clonotype has a handful of counts. The J gene is TRBJ2-1, the V gene TRBV7-3; unclear D gene. V lost 2 bases to trimming and J lost 6 bases, with 8 bases between them. Germline V gives CDR1 SGHTA, CDR2 FQGTGA. This CDR3 has 13 amino acids. The CDR3: CASSLFVGNEQFF. In DNA form, the CDR3 reads TGTGCCAGCAGCTTATTTGTGGGCAATGAGCAGTTCTTC.

This chain joins TRBV20-1 and TRBJ1-6; 8 nucleotides match TRBD1. CDR3 length equals 14 residues. CDR1 DFQATT and CDR2 SNEGSKA come from the germline V gene (reference sequence). V lost 6 bases to trimming and J lost 14 bases; unmatched junction nucleotides: 15. CDR3 region: CSASPGQGARTLHF. The CDR3, as DNA: TGCAGTGCCTCCCCGGGGCAGGGGGCGAGGACCCTCCACTTT.

This chain joins TRBV15 and TRBJ2-4; TRBD1 agrees at 9 bases. There are 16 residues in the CDR3. After removal of 2 bases from V and 8 bases from J, the junction contained 10 bases not matched to a gene. Germline assignment: CDR1 LNHNV and CDR2 YYDKDF (reference sequence). In DNA form, the CDR3 reads TGTGCCACCAGCAGACCGGGACAGGGATCTGAATACATTCAGTACTTC. Translated, it gives CATSRPGQGSEYIQYF. Complete variable domain (other parts from reference TRBV15 and TRBJ2-4): DAMVIQNPRYQVTQFGKPVTLSCSQTLNHNVMYWYQQKSSQAPKLLFHYYDKDFNNEADTPDNFQSRRPNTSFCFLDIRSPGLGDTAMYLCATSRPGQGSEYIQYFGAGTRLSVL.

In its sample, this clonotype was seen a few times. The chain has TRBV7-9 and TRBJ2-1, with 14 bases fitting TRBD2. CDR1 is SEHNR, CDR2 FQNEAQ, per germline (reference sequence). The CDR3 covers 19 residues. The J segment lost 0 bases and the V segment lost 2 bases, leaving 6 bases of the junction unmatched. The CDR3 nucleotides read TGTGCCAGCAGCTTATGGACTAGCGGGAGGTATTTCTCCTACAATGAGCAGTTCTTC. Amino acids: CASSLWTSGRYFSYNEQFF.

The chain combines TRBV2 with TRBJ2-7; D is unclear. CDR1 and CDR2 (germline): SNHLY, FYNNEI. The V gene lost 3 bases and the J gene lost 3 bases, with 6 bases spanning the gap. The CDR3 consists of 12 residues. CDR3 sequence (DNA): TGTGCCAGCAGTGATCAGGTCTACGAGCAGTACTTC. It yields the protein CASSDQVYEQYF.

This clonotype has more than one count but fewer than ten. V gene TRBV6-6 combines with J gene TRBJ2-1; D ambiguous. Germline V gives CDR1 MNHNY, CDR2 SVGAGI (reference sequence). CDR3 length equals 15 residues. V was trimmed by 0 bases and J by 7 bases, leaving 13 bases between them. This CDR3 is CASSYSSRQRNEQFF. The CDR3 bases are TGTGCCAGCAGTTACTCTTCCCGGCAGCGTAATGAGCAGTTCTTC.

To note about this clonotype: Possible read error: a much larger clone is one base away. The genes are TRBV6-6 and TRBJ2-5, with TRBD2 matching over 8 bases. Germline V lookup: CDR1 MNHNY, CDR2 SVGAGI (reference sequence). The CDR3 has 13 amino acids. J was trimmed by 11 bases and V by 5 bases; bases with no gene match: 10. The CDR3 here is CASSPDSPGGQYF. CDR3 DNA: TGTGCCAGCAGTCCCGACAGCCCGGGGGGGCAGTACTTC.